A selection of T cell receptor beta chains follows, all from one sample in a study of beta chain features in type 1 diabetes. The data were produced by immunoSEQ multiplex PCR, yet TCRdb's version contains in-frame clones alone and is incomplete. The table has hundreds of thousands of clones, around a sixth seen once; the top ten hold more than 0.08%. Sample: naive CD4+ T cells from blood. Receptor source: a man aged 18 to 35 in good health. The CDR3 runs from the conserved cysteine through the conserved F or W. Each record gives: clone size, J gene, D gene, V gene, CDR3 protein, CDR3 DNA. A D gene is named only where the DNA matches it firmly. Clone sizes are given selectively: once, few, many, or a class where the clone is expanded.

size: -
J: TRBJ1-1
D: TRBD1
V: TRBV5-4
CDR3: CASSRDRWIEAFF
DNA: TGTGCCAGCAGCCGGGACAGGTGGATTGAAGCTTTCTTT

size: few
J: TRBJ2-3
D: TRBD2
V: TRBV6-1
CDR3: CAISARTSGTSTDTQYF
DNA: TGTGCCATCAGTGCCCGGACTAGCGGAACTAGCACAGATACGCAGTATTTT

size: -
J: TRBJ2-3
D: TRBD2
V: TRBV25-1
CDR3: CASSEGGGRATDTQYF
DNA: TGTGCCAGCAGTGAAGGGGGCGGGAGGGCCACAGATACGCAGTATTTT

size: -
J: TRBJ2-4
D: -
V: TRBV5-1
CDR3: CASSLDKAPALNIQYF
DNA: TGCGCCAGCAGCCTCGACAAGGCCCCAGCCCTAAACATTCAGTACTTC

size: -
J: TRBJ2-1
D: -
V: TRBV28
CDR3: CASSLRDEQFF
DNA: TGTGCCAGCAGTTTACGTGATGAGCAGTTCTTC

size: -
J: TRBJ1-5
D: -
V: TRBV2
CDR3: CASRVNQPQHF
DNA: TGTGCCAGCAGGGTCAATCAGCCCCAGCATTTT

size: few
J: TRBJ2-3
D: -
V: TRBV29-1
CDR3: CSVEGRLTTDTQYF
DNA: TGCAGCGTTGAGGGCAGGCTGACCACAGATACGCAGTATTTT

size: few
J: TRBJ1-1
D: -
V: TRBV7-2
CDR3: CASSPPPGGVKKVNTEAFF
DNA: TGTGCCAGCAGCCCACCCCCGGGAGGGGTTAAGAAGGTGAACACTGAAGCTTTCTTT

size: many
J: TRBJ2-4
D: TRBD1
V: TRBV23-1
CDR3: CASSTGGAGKNIQYF
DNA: TGCGCCAGCTCCACAGGGGGCGCTGGCAAAAACATTCAGTACTTC

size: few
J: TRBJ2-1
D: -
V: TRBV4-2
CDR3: CASSQDWVSSYNEQFF
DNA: TGTGCCAGCAGCCAAGATTGGGTGAGCTCCTACAATGAGCAGTTCTTC

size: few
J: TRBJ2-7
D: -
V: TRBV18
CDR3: CASSTPPREQYF
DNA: TGTGCCAGCTCTACCCCCCCCCGGGAGCAGTACTTC

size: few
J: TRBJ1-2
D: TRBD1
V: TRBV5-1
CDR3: CASSLAVQGSYGYTF
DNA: TGCGCCAGCAGCTTAGCGGTACAGGGGAGCTATGGCTACACCTTC

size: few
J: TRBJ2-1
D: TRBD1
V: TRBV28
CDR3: CASTPHPGQGINEQFF
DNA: TGTGCCAGCACCCCTCACCCGGGACAGGGGATAAATGAGCAGTTCTTC

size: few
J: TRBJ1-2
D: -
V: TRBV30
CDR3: CAWNPPGVGGYTF
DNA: TGTGCCTGGAACCCCCCGGGGGTTGGGGGCTACACCTTC

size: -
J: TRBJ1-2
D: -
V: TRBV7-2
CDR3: CASSLKAQGPTF
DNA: TGTGCCAGCAGCTTAAAGGCCCAGGGACCCACCTTC

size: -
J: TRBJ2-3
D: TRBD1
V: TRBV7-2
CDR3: CASSGQGSDTQYF
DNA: TGTGCCAGCTCGGGACAGGGGTCAGATACGCAGTATTTT

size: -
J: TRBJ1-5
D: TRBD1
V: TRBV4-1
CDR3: CASSRARPGQIQSPQHF
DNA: TGCGCCAGCAGCCGGGCAAGGCCGGGACAGATCCAATCCCCCCAGCATTTT

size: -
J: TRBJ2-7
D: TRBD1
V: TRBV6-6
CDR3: CASSYFRDRVREQYF
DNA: TGTGCCAGCAGTTACTTCCGGGACAGGGTCCGCGAGCAGTACTTC

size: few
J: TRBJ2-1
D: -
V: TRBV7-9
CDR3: CASNPASSYNEQFF
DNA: TGTGCCAGCAACCCCGCGAGCTCCTACAATGAGCAGTTCTTC

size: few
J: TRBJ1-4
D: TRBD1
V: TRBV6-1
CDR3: CASSAPGTGNEKLFF
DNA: TGTGCCAGCAGTGCCCCCGGGACAGGAAATGAAAAACTGTTTTTT

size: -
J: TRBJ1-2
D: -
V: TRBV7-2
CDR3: CASSFLVGYTF
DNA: TGTGCCAGCAGCTTTCTCGTTGGCTACACCTTC

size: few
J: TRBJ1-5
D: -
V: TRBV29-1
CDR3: CSVEVGGTSNQPQHF
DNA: TGCAGCGTTGAAGTAGGTGGGACGAGCAATCAGCCCCAGCATTTT

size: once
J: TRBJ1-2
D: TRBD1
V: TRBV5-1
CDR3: CASSRDSLNYGYTF
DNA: TGCGCCAGCAGCCGGGACAGCCTTAACTATGGCTACACCTTC

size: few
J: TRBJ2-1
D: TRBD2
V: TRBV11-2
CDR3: CASSLGTSGNSYNEQFF
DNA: TGTGCCAGCAGCTTGGGAACTAGCGGGAACTCCTACAATGAGCAGTTCTTC

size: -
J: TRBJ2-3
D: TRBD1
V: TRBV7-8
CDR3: CASGGDRPSPDTQYF
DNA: TGTGCCAGCGGAGGGGACAGGCCAAGCCCAGATACGCAGTATTTT

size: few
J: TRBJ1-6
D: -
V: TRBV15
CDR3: CATRPGFYNSPLHF
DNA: TGTGCCACCAGGCCGGGATTCTATAATTCACCCCTCCACTTT

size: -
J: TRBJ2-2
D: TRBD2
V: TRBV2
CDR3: CASRAIAGQTGELFF
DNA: TGTGCCAGCAGGGCCATAGCGGGACAAACCGGGGAGCTGTTTTTT

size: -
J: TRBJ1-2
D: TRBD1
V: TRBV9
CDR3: CASSEGQGARGYTF
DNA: TGTGCCAGCAGCGAGGGACAGGGGGCCCGCGGCTACACCTTC

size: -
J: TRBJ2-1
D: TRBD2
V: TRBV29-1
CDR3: CSVEGTSGRYNEQFF
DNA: TGCAGCGTTGAGGGTACTAGCGGTCGTTACAATGAGCAGTTCTTC

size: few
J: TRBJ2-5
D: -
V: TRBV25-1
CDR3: CASSECFIVSEAQETQYF
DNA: TGTGCCAGCAGTGAATGCTTTATAGTATCGGAGGCGCAGGAGACCCAGTACTTC

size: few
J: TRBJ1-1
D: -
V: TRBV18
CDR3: CASFGGPGLNTEAFF
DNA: TGTGCCAGCTTTGGAGGGCCGGGGTTGAACACTGAAGCTTTCTTT

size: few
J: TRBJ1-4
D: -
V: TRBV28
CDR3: CASSLSSGEKLFF
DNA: TGTGCCAGCAGTTTATCCTCAGGGGAAAAACTGTTTTTT

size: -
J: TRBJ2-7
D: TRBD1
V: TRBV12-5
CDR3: CASAPGTGGSYEQYF
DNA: TGTGCTAGTGCCCCCGGGACAGGTGGTTCCTACGAGCAGTACTTC

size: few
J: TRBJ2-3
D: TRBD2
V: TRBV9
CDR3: CASSVTSGKNTDTQYF
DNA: TGTGCCAGCAGCGTCACTAGCGGGAAGAACACAGATACGCAGTATTTT

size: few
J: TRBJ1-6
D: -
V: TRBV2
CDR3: CASSVPSGSPLHF
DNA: TGTGCCAGCAGTGTCCCCTCGGGTTCACCCCTCCACTTT

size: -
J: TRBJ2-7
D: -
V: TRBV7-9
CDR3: CASSPPPTGRVEYEQYF
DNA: TGTGCCAGCAGCCCGCCGCCGACCGGGCGGGTAGAATACGAGCAGTACTTC

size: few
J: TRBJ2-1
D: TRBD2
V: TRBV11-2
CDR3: CASSSSGSSYNEQFF
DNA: TGTGCCAGCAGCTCTAGCGGGAGCTCCTACAATGAGCAGTTCTTC

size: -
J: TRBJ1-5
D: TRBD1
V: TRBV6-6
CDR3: CASRPRQGNQPQHF
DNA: TGTGCCAGCAGACCTCGACAGGGAAATCAGCCCCAGCATTTT

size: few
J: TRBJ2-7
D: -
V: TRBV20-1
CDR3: CSAGQEAVGF
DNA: TGCAGTGCTGGACAAGAAGCAGTAGGGTTC

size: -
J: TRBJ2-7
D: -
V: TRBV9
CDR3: CASSGDPHPSSYEQYF
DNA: TGTGCCAGCAGCGGGGACCCGCACCCGAGCTCCTACGAGCAGTACTTC

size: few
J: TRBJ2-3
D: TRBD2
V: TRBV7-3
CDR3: CASSPTSRSTDTQYF
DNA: TGTGCCAGCAGCCCGACTAGCCGGAGCACAGATACGCAGTATTTT

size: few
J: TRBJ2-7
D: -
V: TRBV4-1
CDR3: CASSQGFSRMVPYEQYF
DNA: TGCGCCAGCAGCCAAGGGTTCTCTAGAATGGTCCCTTACGAGCAGTACTTC

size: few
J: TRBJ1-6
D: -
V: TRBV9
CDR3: CASSVVGGYNSPLHF
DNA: TGTGCCAGCAGCGTAGTGGGGGGGTATAATTCACCCCTCCACTTT

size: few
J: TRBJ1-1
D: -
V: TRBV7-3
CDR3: CASSLGWRGNTEAFF
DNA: TGTGCCAGCAGCTTAGGGTGGCGGGGGAACACTGAAGCTTTCTTT

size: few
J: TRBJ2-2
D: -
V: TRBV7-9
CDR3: CASSLLGGELFF
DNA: TGTGCCAGCAGCTTATTGGGCGGGGAGCTGTTTTTT

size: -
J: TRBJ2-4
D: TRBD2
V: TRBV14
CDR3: CASSSLGLGGDIQYF
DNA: TGTGCCAGCAGCTCCTTGGGCCTGGGAGGGGACATTCAGTACTTC

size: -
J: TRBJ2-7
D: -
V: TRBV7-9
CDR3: CASSLLDRTYEQYF
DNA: TGTGCCAGCAGCTTGCTGGACAGAACCTACGAGCAGTACTTC